Here is one T cell receptor beta chain with its context. Antigen specificity is unknown. Sequenced by immunoSEQ multiplex PCR; TCRdb stores in-frame clones only, minus some. The data contain 30,000 to 35,000 clones, roughly 84% of them singletons. The sample originates from a study of OX40 agonist ivuxolimab in advanced cancers. Whole-study context: In this trial design, patients received ivuxolimab intravenously at 0.01 to 10 mg/kg every 2 weeks. Partial responses occurred in three patients (one hepatocellular carcinoma, two cutaneous melanoma).

Whole-study findings and limits: Antigen specificity of clonally expanded peripheral T cells was not established.

V was clipped by 4 bases and J by 7 bases, with 16 bases between them. CDR3 length: 13 amino acids. The germline CDR1 and CDR2 sequences are SQVTM and ANQGSEA. At baseline, cycle 4 day 1, and cycle 7 day 1, blood was sampled. This clonotype was obtained from an adult with an advanced solid tumor such as melanoma, head and neck, liver or kidney cancer. The rearrangement joins TRBV29-1 to TRBJ2-5, with D possibly matching TRBD2 (5 bases). The sample here was CD4+ or CD8+ T cells sorted from blood, taken in a trial of the OX40 agonist ivuxolimab. CDR3 amino acids: CSVGVPFEGTQYF. The CDR3 coding sequence is TGCAGCGTTGGGGTCCCCTTTGAGGGGACCCAGTACTTC.